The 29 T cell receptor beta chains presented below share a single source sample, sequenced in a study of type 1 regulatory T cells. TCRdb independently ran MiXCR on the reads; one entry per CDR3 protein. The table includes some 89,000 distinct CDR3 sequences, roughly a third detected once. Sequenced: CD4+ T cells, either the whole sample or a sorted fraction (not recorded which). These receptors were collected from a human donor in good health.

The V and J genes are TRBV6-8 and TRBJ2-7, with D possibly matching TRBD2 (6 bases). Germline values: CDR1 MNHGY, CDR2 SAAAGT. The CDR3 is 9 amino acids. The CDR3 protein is CASRVAEFV. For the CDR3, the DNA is TGTGCCAGCAGGGTAGCGGAATTTGTC.

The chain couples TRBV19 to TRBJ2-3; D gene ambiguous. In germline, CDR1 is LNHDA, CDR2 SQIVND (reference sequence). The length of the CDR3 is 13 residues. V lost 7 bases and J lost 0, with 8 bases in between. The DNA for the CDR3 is TGTGCCAGTAACTCCGCTAGCACAGATACGCAGTATTTT. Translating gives CASNSASTDTQYF.

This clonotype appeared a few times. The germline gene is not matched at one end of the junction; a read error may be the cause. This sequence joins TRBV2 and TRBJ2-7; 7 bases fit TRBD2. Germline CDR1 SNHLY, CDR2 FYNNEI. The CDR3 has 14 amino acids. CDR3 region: CASSGPGGTSDLNF. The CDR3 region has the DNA TGTGCCAGCAGTGGCCCCGGGGGAACTAGCGATTTAAACTTC.

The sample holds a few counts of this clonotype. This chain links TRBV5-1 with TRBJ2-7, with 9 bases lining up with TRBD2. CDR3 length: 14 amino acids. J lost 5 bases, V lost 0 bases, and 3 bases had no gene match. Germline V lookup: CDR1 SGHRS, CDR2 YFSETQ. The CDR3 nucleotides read TGCGCCAGCAGCTTGGAATGGACTAGCGACGAGCAGTACTTC. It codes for CASSLEWTSDEQYF.

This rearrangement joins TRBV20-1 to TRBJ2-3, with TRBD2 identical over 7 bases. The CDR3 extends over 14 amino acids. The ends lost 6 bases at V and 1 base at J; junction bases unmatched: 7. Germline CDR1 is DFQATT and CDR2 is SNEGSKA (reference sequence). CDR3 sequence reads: CSAPGTTGTDTQYF. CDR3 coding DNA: TGCAGTGCCCCCGGGACTACCGGCACAGATACGCAGTATTTT.

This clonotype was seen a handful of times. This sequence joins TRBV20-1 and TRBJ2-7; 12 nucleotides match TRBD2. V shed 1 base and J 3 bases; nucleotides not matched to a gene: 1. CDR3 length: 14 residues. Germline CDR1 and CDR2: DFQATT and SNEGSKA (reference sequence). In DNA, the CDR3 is TGCAGTGCTAGAGTGACTAGCGGGGGCTACGAGCAGTACTTC. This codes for CSARVTSGGYEQYF.

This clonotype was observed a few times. CDR3 sequence (DNA): TGCAGTGCTTATCTAGCGGGAGGGTCGACAGATACGCAGTATTTT. It encodes CSAYLAGGSTDTQYF. The chain uses TRBV20-1 and TRBJ2-3; 12 bases line up with TRBD2. The CDR3 contains 15 residues. The germline V gene has CDR1 DFQATT and CDR2 SNEGSKA (reference sequence). The V gene end was trimmed by 5 bases and the J gene end by 3 bases; junction bases not matched to a gene: 6.

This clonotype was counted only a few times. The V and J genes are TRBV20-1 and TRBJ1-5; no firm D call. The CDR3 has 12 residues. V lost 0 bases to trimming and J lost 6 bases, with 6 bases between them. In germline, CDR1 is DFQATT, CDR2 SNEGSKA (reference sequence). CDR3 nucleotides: TGCAGTGCTAGAGATGGGCCTCAGCCCCAGCATTTT. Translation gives CSARDGPQPQHF.

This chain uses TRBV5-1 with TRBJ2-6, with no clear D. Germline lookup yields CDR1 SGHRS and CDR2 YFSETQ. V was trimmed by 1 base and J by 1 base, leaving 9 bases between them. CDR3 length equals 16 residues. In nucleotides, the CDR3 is TGCGCCAGCAGCTTGAGGGAATTATCTGGGGCCAACGTCCTGACTTTC. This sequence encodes CASSLRELSGANVLTF.

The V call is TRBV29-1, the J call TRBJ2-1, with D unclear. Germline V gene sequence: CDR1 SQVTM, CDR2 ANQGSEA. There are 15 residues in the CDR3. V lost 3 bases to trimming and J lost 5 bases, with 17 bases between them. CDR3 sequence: CSVENYGDGNNEQFF. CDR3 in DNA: TGCAGCGTTGAGAATTATGGTGACGGCAACAATGAGCAGTTCTTC.

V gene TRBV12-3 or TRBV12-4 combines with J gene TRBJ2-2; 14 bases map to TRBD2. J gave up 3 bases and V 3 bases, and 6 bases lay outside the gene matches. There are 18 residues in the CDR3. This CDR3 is CASSFPGLAGVHTGELFF. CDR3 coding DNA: TGTGCCAGCAGTTTCCCGGGACTAGCGGGAGTCCACACCGGGGAGCTGTTTTTT.

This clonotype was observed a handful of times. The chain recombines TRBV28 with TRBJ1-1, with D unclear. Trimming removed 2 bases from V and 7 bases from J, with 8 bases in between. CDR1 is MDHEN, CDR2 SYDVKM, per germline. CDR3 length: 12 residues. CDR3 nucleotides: TGTGCCAGCAGTTTAAGGCAGAATGAAGCTTTCTTT. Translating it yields CASSLRQNEAFF.

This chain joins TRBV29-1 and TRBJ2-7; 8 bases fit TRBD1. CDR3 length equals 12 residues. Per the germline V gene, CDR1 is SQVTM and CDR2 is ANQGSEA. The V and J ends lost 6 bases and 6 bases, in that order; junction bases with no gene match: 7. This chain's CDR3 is CSVAGTGPEQYF. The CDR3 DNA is TGCAGCGTAGCCGGGACAGGCCCCGAGCAGTACTTC.

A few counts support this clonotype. The CDR3 DNA sequence: TGTGCCAGCCTAATCCAGGTGTACGAGCAGTACTTC. This translates into CASLIQVYEQYF. The chain carries TRBV14 and TRBJ2-7; D is uncertain. Germline-derived CDR1 and CDR2 are SGHDN and FVKESK. Between the trimmed V and J ends, which lost 8 bases and 4 bases, there was a span of 12 bases. The CDR3 extends over 12 amino acids.

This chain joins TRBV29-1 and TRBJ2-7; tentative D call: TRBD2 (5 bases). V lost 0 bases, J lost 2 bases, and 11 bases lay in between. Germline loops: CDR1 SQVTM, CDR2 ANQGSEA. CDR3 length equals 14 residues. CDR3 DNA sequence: TGCAGCGTTGAAGATCGAGGGCAGGCCTACGAGCAGTACTTC. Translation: CSVEDRGQAYEQYF.

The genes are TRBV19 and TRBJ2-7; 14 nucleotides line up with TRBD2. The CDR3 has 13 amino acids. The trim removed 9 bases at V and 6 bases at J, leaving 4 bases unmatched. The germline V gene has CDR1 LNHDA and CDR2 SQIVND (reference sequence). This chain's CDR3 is CASTGTSGSEQYF. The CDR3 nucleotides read TGTGCCAGCACCGGGACTAGCGGGAGCGAGCAGTACTTC.

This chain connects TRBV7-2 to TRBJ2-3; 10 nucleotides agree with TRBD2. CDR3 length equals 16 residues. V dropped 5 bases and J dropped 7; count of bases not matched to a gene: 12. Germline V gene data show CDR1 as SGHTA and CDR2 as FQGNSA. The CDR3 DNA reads TGTGCCAGCAGCCCTACTAGCGGGATTGCGATGAATACGCAGTATTTT. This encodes CASSPTSGIAMNTQYF.

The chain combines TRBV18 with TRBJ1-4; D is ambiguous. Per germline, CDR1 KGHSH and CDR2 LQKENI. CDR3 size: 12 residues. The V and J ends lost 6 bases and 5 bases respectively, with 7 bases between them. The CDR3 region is CASSQANEKLFF. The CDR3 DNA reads TGTGCCAGCTCTCAGGCCAATGAAAAACTGTTTTTT. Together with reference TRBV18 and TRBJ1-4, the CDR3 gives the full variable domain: NAGVMQNPRHLVRRRGQEARLRCSPMKGHSHVYWYRQLPEEGLKFMVYLQKENIIDESGMPKERFSAEFPKEGPSILRIQQVVRGDSAAYFCASSQANEKLFFGSGTQLSVL.

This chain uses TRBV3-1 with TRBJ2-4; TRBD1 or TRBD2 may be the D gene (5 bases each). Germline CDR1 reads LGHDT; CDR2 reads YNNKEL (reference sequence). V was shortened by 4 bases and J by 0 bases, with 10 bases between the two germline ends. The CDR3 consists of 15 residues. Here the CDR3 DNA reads TGTGCCAGCAGCCTCCGGGGCGAAGCCAAAAACATTCAGTACTTC. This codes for CASSLRGEAKNIQYF.

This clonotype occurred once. The CDR3 DNA reads TGTGCCAGCAGGCCTAGATTAGCGGGAGTGGGAGATACGCAGTATTTT. Its protein product is CASRPRLAGVGDTQYF. The chain links TRBV5-5 to TRBJ2-3; 9 positions match TRBD2. Germline V gene sequence: CDR1 SGHKS, CDR2 YYEKEE (reference sequence). The CDR3 is 16 residues long. J lost 5 bases, V lost 5 bases, and 12 bases had no gene match.

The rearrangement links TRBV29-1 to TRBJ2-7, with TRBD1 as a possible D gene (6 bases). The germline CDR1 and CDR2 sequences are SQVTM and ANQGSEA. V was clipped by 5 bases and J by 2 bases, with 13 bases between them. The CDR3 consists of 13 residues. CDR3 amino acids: CSVTTGSTYEQYF. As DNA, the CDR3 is TGCAGCGTTACGACAGGCTCTACCTACGAGCAGTACTTC.

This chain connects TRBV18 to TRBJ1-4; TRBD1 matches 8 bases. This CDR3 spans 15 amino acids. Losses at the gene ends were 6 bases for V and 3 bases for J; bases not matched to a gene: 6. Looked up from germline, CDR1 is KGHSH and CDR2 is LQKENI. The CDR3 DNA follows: TGTGCCAGCTCGGCGGACAGGGCCGCTAATGAAAAACTGTTTTTT. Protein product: CASSADRAANEKLFF.

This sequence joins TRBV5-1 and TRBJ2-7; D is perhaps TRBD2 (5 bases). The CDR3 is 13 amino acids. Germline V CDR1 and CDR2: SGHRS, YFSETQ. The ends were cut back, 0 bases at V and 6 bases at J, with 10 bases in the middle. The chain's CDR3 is CASSLEERGEQYF. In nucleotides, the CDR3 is TGCGCCAGCAGCTTGGAGGAACGGGGCGAGCAGTACTTC.

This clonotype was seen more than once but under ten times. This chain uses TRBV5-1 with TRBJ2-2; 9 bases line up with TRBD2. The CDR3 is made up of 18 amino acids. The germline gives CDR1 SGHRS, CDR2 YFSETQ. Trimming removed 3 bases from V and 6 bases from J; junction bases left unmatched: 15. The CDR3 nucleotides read TGCGCCAGCAGCTCGGGTATAGCGGGAGTCGGCGTTGCCGGGGAGCTGTTTTTT. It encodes CASSSGIAGVGVAGELFF.

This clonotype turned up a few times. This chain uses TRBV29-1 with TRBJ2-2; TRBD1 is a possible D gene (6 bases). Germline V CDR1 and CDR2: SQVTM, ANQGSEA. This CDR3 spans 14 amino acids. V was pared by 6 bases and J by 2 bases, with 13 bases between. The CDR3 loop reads CSVGQRLNTGELFF. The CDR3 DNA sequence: TGCAGCGTCGGACAGAGATTAAACACCGGGGAGCTGTTTTTT.

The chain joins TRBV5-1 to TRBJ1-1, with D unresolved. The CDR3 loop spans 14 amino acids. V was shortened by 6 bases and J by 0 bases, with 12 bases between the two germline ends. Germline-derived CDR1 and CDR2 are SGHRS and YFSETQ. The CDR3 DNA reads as TGCGCCAGCACCCGGACGGACTTGAACACTGAAGCTTTCTTT. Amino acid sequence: CASTRTDLNTEAFF.

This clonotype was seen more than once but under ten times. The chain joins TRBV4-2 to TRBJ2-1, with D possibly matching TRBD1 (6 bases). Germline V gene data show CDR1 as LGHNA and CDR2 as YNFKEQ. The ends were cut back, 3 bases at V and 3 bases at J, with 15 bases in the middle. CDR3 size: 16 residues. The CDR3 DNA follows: TGTGCCAGCAGCCAGGCTCAGGGGTCGGACTACAATGAGCAGTTCTTC. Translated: CASSQAQGSDYNEQFF.

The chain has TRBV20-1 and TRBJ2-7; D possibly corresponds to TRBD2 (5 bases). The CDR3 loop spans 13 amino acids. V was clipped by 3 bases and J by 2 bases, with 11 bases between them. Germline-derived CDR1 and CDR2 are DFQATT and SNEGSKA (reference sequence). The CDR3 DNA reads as TGCAGTGCTAGCGTACTCGGGGCCTACGAGCAGTACTTC. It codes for CSASVLGAYEQYF.

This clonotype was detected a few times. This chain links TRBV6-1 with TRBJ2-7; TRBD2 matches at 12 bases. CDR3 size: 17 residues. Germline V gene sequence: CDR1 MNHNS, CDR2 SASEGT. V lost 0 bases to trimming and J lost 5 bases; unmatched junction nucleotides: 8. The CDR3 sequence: CASSEAELAGGLHEQYF. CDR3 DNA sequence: TGTGCCAGCAGTGAAGCCGAACTAGCGGGAGGTCTTCACGAGCAGTACTTC.